This entry features one T cell receptor beta chain sequence. Its antigen remains undetermined. No clone much larger than this one lies a single base away; base qualities are absent. Explained via the paper, the time point label denotes: about 28 days (+/-7) after the second vaccine dose. AZD1222 recipients whose second dose came at about 4 weeks and those whose second dose came at about 12 weeks were combined into one group, since spike-specific TCR depth and breadth did not differ between the two schedules. Vaccinee samples came from UK trials COV001 and COV002, including a single-blind randomized controlled phase 2/3 trial of AZD1222 (ChAdOx1 nCoV-19) in healthy adults. For TCRbeta chain sequencing, PBMC samples were collected from trial participants at day 0 and at day 28 after the second dose. The CDR3 regions of human TCRbeta chains were subjected to immunosequencing. For the original study's pipeline: Repertoire TCRs were matched against a reference library of SARS-CoV-2-specific TCRs generated with the MIRA antigen-specificity platform. Breadth was defined as the fraction of unique TCRs that were SARS-CoV-2-associated. Depth was defined as the fraction of total T cells that were SARS-CoV-2-associated. Using the MIRA data, every spike-specific TCR was mapped to the spike region that the TCR reacted to and assigned to either a CD4 or a CD8 class. Log10-transformed breadth and depth values were compared by one-way ANOVA with Sidak's multiple comparisons tests. TCRdb limited this immuneACCESS table to in-frame rearrangements with V and J called. A share of clones is missing; checked studies link under half to unresolved V genes, and the rest is unexplained. D and trimming come from the DNA, and the V and J calls and clone size come from that table. The sample profile shows more than 150,000 clones; 85% to 95% of them were found once. About 1.5% of the sample belongs to the ten largest clones.

The data belong to a study of T cell responses to AZD1222 COVID-19 vaccine (dated by TCRdb to 2020 to 2023). Study-wide context: TCR sequencing was performed for roughly 250 trial participants, of whom 200 to 210 were given two doses of AZD1222 and some 26 were given two doses of MenACWY control vaccine. Trial participants were enrolled by age into subgroups of 18-55, 56-69 and 70-plus years, and approximately 150, 30 and 60 TCR-sequenced participants, respectively, were included in these subgroups.

Spanning cysteine to phenylalanine, the CDR3 consists of 15 amino acids. The kept DNA is CDR3 alone, 45 bases in frame from the first base. CDR1 MNHNS and CDR2 SASEGT are derived from the germline V gene. The junction carries 12 bases between V and J, which are trimmed by 0 bases and 4 bases respectively. The investigation overall reported the following: In the small 56-69-year group, the increase in depth fell short of significance, most likely because of low power. Participants were mostly white British, with more females than males. The authors suggested clonal diversity may have been underestimated. Epitopes outside the regions mutated in the B.1.351 and B.1.1.7 variants were reportedly recognized by nearly half of the unique spike-specific TCRs. Conclusions about previously exposed vaccinees are limited, since just a handful of AZD1222 recipients were seropositive for SARS-CoV-2 at baseline. Because no samples from the day 14 peak response were available, repertoires could be characterized only after the peak T cell response. After two AZD1222 doses, spike-specific TCR breadth and depth were significantly higher than at day 0 and than in MenACWY recipients. CD4 TCRs associated with the vaccine covered the entire spike protein, and the dominant responses were in regions 160-218 and 743-854.

This receptor was identified in an adult who received the AZD1222 COVID-19 vaccine. The V and J segments used are TRBV6-1 and TRBJ1-1; a confident D gene designation cannot be given. Sequenced material: peripheral blood, taken 28 days after the second AZD1222 dose. At the DNA level, the sequence is TGTGCCAGCAGTGAAGCTTTCACGATAACCACTGAAGCTTTCTTT. Its product reads: CASSEAFTITTEAFF.